A selection of T cell receptor beta chains follows, all from one sample in a study of PD-1 blockade in classical Hodgkin lymphoma. Clones were read by immunoSEQ multiplex PCR, and TCRdb kept only the in-frame ones, dropping some. This sample has about 27,000 clones, with about four fifths found just once. This specimen consisted of peripheral blood mononuclear cells (PBMCs), obtained before the second cycle of nivolumab. The receptors originated from a human donor with classical Hodgkin lymphoma. Each CDR3 is given with its conserved first and last residue. D genes are given only for firm matches. Some rows have no size entry. The others give once, few or many, or a class for an expanded clone.

abundance: medium-sized; len: 12; j_gene: TRBJ2-1; d_gene: -; v_gene: TRBV7-3; CDR3aa: CASSGWDNEQFF; CDR3nt: TGTGCCAGCAGCGGGTGGGACAATGAGCAGTTCTTC
abundance: -; len: 13; j_gene: TRBJ2-1; d_gene: -; v_gene: TRBV7-6; CDR3aa: CASSLEGPRGQFF; CDR3nt: TGTGCCAGCAGCTTGGAGGGACCGCGGGGGCAGTTCTTC
abundance: -; len: 16; j_gene: TRBJ1-1; d_gene: -; v_gene: TRBV2; CDR3aa: CASRNPLGGQSTEAFF; CDR3nt: TGTGCCAGCAGGAACCCCCTAGGGGGGCAGAGCACTGAAGCTTTCTTT
abundance: -; len: 13; j_gene: TRBJ1-2; d_gene: -; v_gene: TRBV27; CDR3aa: CASSFREFYGYTF; CDR3nt: TGTGCCAGCAGTTTTCGAGAATTCTATGGCTACACCTTC
abundance: -; len: 14; j_gene: TRBJ1-6; d_gene: -; v_gene: TRBV11-3; CDR3aa: CASSSGRTNSPLHF; CDR3nt: TGTGCCAGCAGCTCAGGCCGTACGAATTCACCCCTCCACTTT
abundance: -; len: 15; j_gene: TRBJ2-1; d_gene: -; v_gene: TRBV27; CDR3aa: CASSFPMRGLNEQFF; CDR3nt: TGTGCCAGCAGTTTCCCGATGAGGGGTTTAAATGAGCAGTTCTTC
abundance: -; len: 16; j_gene: TRBJ1-1; d_gene: -; v_gene: TRBV4-2; CDR3aa: CASSQQGWVPNTEAFF; CDR3nt: TGTGCCAGCAGCCAACAGGGGTGGGTGCCGAACACTGAAGCTTTCTTT
abundance: -; len: 16; j_gene: TRBJ2-5; d_gene: -; v_gene: TRBV7-2; CDR3aa: CASSLKSGARTETQYF; CDR3nt: TGTGCCAGCAGCCTAAAGTCCGGGGCAAGGACGGAGACCCAGTACTTC
abundance: -; len: 12; j_gene: TRBJ2-1; d_gene: -; v_gene: TRBV5-4; CDR3aa: CASSHAYNEQFF; CDR3nt: TGTGCCAGCAGTCATGCTTACAATGAGCAGTTCTTC
abundance: few; len: 17; j_gene: TRBJ2-7; d_gene: TRBD2; v_gene: TRBV7-2; CDR3aa: CASSRPQELAADYEQYF; CDR3nt: TGTGCCAGCAGCCGTCCACAAGAGCTAGCGGCGGACTACGAGCAGTACTTC
abundance: -; len: 14; j_gene: TRBJ1-1; d_gene: -; v_gene: TRBV2; CDR3aa: CASSERSRRLGAFF; CDR3nt: TGTGCCAGCAGTGAAAGATCCAGGAGGTTAGGAGCTTTCTTT
abundance: -; len: 14; j_gene: TRBJ1-1; d_gene: -; v_gene: TRBV18; CDR3aa: CASSPQPTNERAFF; CDR3nt: TGTGCCAGCTCACCCCAACCGACAAACGAGCGGGCTTTCTTT
abundance: -; len: 14; j_gene: TRBJ1-2; d_gene: TRBD1; v_gene: TRBV29-1; CDR3aa: CSVELIRTGYGYTF; CDR3nt: TGCAGCGTTGAATTGATTCGGACAGGCTATGGCTACACCTTC
abundance: -; len: 12; j_gene: TRBJ1-1; d_gene: -; v_gene: TRBV4-3; CDR3aa: CAGSQMGEKAFF; CDR3nt: TGCGCCGGCAGCCAAATGGGGGAAAAAGCTTTCTTT
abundance: once; len: 16; j_gene: TRBJ2-3; d_gene: -; v_gene: TRBV6-5; CDR3aa: CASSYSSWQGPDTQYF; CDR3nt: TGTGCCAGCAGTTACTCGAGCTGGCAGGGTCCAGATACGCAGTATTTT
abundance: -; len: 13; j_gene: TRBJ2-5; d_gene: -; v_gene: TRBV11-3; CDR3aa: CASSLGSQETQYF; CDR3nt: TGTGCCAGCAGCTTGGGCAGTCAAGAGACCCAGTACTTC
abundance: -; len: 15; j_gene: TRBJ2-5; d_gene: TRBD2; v_gene: TRBV4-2; CDR3aa: CASSQGSGVGETQYF; CDR3nt: TGTGCCAGCAGCCAAGGTAGCGGGGTTGGCGAGACCCAGTACTTC
abundance: once; len: 16; j_gene: TRBJ2-3; d_gene: TRBD1; v_gene: TRBV9; CDR3aa: CASSVMDRGSADTQYF; CDR3nt: TGTGCCAGCAGCGTGATGGACAGGGGAAGTGCAGATACGCAGTATTTT
abundance: once; len: 16; j_gene: TRBJ2-1; d_gene: TRBD2; v_gene: TRBV2; CDR3aa: CASSARLSGAFNEQFF; CDR3nt: TGTGCCAGCAGTGCACGCTTAAGCGGGGCGTTCAATGAGCAGTTCTTC
abundance: -; len: 18; j_gene: TRBJ2-3; d_gene: TRBD2; v_gene: TRBV7-2; CDR3aa: CASSLEGLAGGLRDTQYF; CDR3nt: TGTGCCAGCAGCTTAGAAGGACTAGCGGGGGGGCTAAGAGATACGCAGTATTTT
abundance: -; len: 14; j_gene: TRBJ2-1; d_gene: TRBD2; v_gene: TRBV6-4; CDR3aa: CASSEAGGPNEQFF; CDR3nt: TGTGCCAGCAGTGAAGCGGGGGGGCCCAATGAGCAGTTCTTC
abundance: -; len: 16; j_gene: TRBJ2-3; d_gene: TRBD2; v_gene: TRBV19; CDR3aa: CASSPGLAGGVDTQYF; CDR3nt: TGTGCCAGTAGCCCGGGACTAGCGGGGGGTGTAGATACGCAGTATTTT